The present T cell receptor beta chain was sequenced within a study of a mutant IDH1 vaccine in newly diagnosed glioma. Study at large: Of the patients given treatment, approximately 62% were male and approximately 38% were female, and a mean age of about 44 years was recorded.

This clone was counted a few times. What it recognizes is unknown. Points from the study as a whole: Of the patients, 80% to 95% had vaccine-induced immune responses.

Only in-frame clones appear in the TCRdb table, and some are missing; sequencing was by immunoSEQ multiplex PCR. In the table there are about 66,000 clones, around 85% of which are singletons. This CDR3 has 11 amino acids. Time point here: baseline, week 1 (first vaccination visit). Treatment noted: pre-vaccination baseline after standard-of-care therapy. V and J are TRBV21-1 and TRBJ1-3. TRBV21-1 corresponds to a pseudogene. The TCR sequence derives from a man aged 25 to 40 with glioma. The sample here was PBMCs, taken from a glioma patient treated with radiotherapy, temozolomide or both. The CDR3 DNA is TGTGCCAGCAGCGTCAGAGACACCATATATTTT. Its protein is CASSVRDTIYF.